The present TCR beta chain was sequenced within a study of blood T cell repertoires in COVID-19. At the level of the study: Whether acute or convalescent, the COVID-19 samples came from the United States, Italy and Spain. PBMCs, B-cell-depleted T cells, or T cells were the source of the cDNA or gDNA that made up the material.

Original processing notes: Nucleated cell number was recorded as an estimate derived from reference gene primer amplification. Assay used: immunoSEQ multiplex PCR; TCRdb lists only in-frame clones, some missing. V and J calls and clone size follow that table, whereas D and trimming were derived from the DNA. Here the sample spans 250,000 to 300,000 clones, approximately 85% being singletons. Between the trimmed V and J ends, which lost 0 bases and 4 bases, there was a span of 10 bases. This CDR3 contains 14 residues. The germline V gene encodes CDR1 SGDLS and CDR2 YYNGEE. In the 2 weeks before study entry, exposed participants met a COVID-19 case, which was PCR-confirmed or clinician-diagnosed.

The gene calls are TRBV9 and TRBJ1-1; D may be TRBD1 (5 bases). The TCR was taken from a woman aged 45-60 years who had been exposed to COVID-19. The sequenced sample consisted of PBMCs or T cells enriched from blood (not recorded which). This CDR3 reads CASSVGTGGTEAFF. CDR3 DNA: TGTGCCAGCAGCGTAGGGACGGGGGGCACTGAAGCTTTCTTT.